These 14 T cell receptor beta chains were sequenced from one sample in a study of graft-versus-host responses after intestinal transplantation. Which antigens these TCRs recognize remains unknown. Generated by immunoSEQ multiplex PCR, the TCRdb table keeps only in-frame clones and is missing some. The table records about 59,000 clones, almost 95% of them present only once. Source: unstimulated CD4+ T cells sorted from spleen or lymph node cells, taken before transplant. These receptors were collected from a human donor who was the organ donor for an intestinal transplant.

The chain combines TRBV10-3 with TRBJ2-7; 10 positions match TRBD1. Trimming removed 2 bases from V and 7 bases from J; junction bases left unmatched: 11. This CDR3 contains 16 residues. Germline CDR1 reads ENHRY; CDR2 reads SYGVKD. The CDR3 protein is CAISEPPGQGFWEQYF. The CDR3 nucleotides are TGTGCCATCAGTGAGCCCCCGGGACAGGGGTTTTGGGAGCAGTACTTC.

V usage is TRBV5-1 and J usage is TRBJ2-2; D ambiguous. Trimming stripped 4 bases from V and 5 bases from J, with 9 bases between. In germline, CDR1 is SGHRS, CDR2 YFSETQ. This CDR3 is built from 13 residues. The chain's CDR3 is CASSMPWTGELFF. In nucleotides, the CDR3 is TGCGCCAGCAGCATGCCCTGGACCGGGGAGCTGTTTTTT.

A single count supports this clone. The chain links TRBV6-1 to TRBJ1-6, with D perhaps TRBD1 (5 bases). The CDR3 has 15 amino acids. From germline, CDR1 is MNHNS and CDR2 SASEGT. Trimming removed 1 base from V and 10 bases from J, with 14 bases in between. CDR3 DNA sequence: TGTGCCAGCAGTGAAGTCCTTGGTTCAGGGTCACCCCTCCACTTT. Translating it yields CASSEVLGSGSPLHF.

The chain couples TRBV25-1 to TRBJ2-5, with TRBD2 identical over 10 bases. Looked up from germline, CDR1 is MGHDK and CDR2 is SYGVNS. J lost 1 base, V lost 1 base, and 3 bases had no gene match. The CDR3 is 16 residues long. CDR3: CASSESASGGQETQYF. In DNA, the CDR3 is TGTGCCAGCAGTGAATCGGCTAGCGGGGGCCAAGAGACCCAGTACTTC.

The chain is built from TRBV2 and TRBJ1-3; D call uncertain. This CDR3 spans 13 amino acids. V was pared by 3 bases and J by 5 bases, with 8 bases between. Germline V CDR1 and CDR2: SNHLY, FYNNEI. CDR3 sequence: CASSDTLRNTIYF. As DNA, the CDR3 is TGTGCCAGCAGTGACACACTGCGAAACACCATATATTTT.

This chain joins TRBV14 and TRBJ2-1; weak D call: TRBD2 (6 bases). V was cut by 0 bases and J by 4 bases, with 10 bases left in between. The CDR3 contains 15 residues. Germline V gene data show CDR1 as SGHDN and CDR2 as FVKESK. The CDR3 nucleotides read TGTGCCAGCAGCCAAGAACGACGGGGGTACAATGAGCAGTTCTTC. It yields the protein CASSQERRGYNEQFF.

The chain links TRBV7-2 to TRBJ2-1, with D tentatively TRBD1 (6 bases). With 5 bases removed from V and 7 bases from J, the gap between germline ends came to 18 bases. This CDR3 is 15 amino acids long. Germline V gene sequence: CDR1 SGHTA, CDR2 FQGNSA. The CDR3 DNA follows: TGTGCCAGCAGCAAATACGTTGGGGACACGAATGAGCAGTTCTTC. It specifies CASSKYVGDTNEQFF.

The rearrangement joins TRBV7-2 to TRBJ2-2; D call uncertain. V lost 1 base, J lost 7 bases, and 7 bases lay in between. CDR1 is SGHTA and CDR2 is FQGNSA in the germline V gene. The CDR3 loop spans 13 amino acids. In nucleotides, the CDR3 is TGTGCCAGCAGCTTAGTTTACGGCGGGGAGCTGTTTTTT. Its translation: CASSLVYGGELFF.

The chain couples TRBV7-2 to TRBJ2-5, with a tentative D call TRBD2 (5 bases). Germline V gives CDR1 SGHTA, CDR2 FQGNSA. The germline V and J ends were trimmed by 4 bases and 5 bases, with 26 bases remaining between them. There are 18 residues in the CDR3. CDR3 sequence: CASSSRPSLLGPLETQYF. CDR3 in DNA: TGTGCCAGCAGCTCCAGGCCTAGCCTCCTTGGCCCTCTCGAGACCCAGTACTTC.

The chain combines TRBV7-2 with TRBJ2-2; 9 nucleotides match TRBD2. The CDR3 sequence is 15 residues long. Germline trimming cut 5 bases from V and 5 bases from J; bases unmatched to any gene: 6. Germline assignment: CDR1 SGHTA and CDR2 FQGNSA. In nucleotides, the CDR3 is TGTGCCAGCAGCAAGACTAGCGGTGGGACCGGGGAGCTGTTTTTT. Translated: CASSKTSGGTGELFF. Full variable domain (rest looked up from reference TRBV7-2 and TRBJ2-2): GAGVSQSPSNKVTEKGKDVELRCDPISGHTALYWYRQSLGQGLEFLIYFQGNSAPDKSGLPSDRFSAERTGGSVSTLTIQRTQQEDSAVYLCASSKTSGGTGELFFGEGSRLTVL.

This clone was detected only once. The chain employs TRBV27 and TRBJ1-1; 7 bases agree with TRBD1. This CDR3 is built from 14 residues. CDR1 is MNHEY and CDR2 is SMNVEV in the germline V gene (reference sequence). The ends lost 7 bases at V and 4 bases at J; junction bases unmatched: 9. This CDR3 is CASTATSGGTEAFF. CDR3 nucleotides: TGTGCCAGCACCGCTACCTCAGGGGGCACTGAAGCTTTCTTT.

The chain joins TRBV6-6 to TRBJ1-1; D remains ambiguous. Trimming took off 5 bases at V and 4 bases at J, with 11 bases between the two ends. From germline, CDR1 is MNHNY and CDR2 SVGAGI (reference sequence). The CDR3 has 13 amino acids. The CDR3 protein is CASSAEKGTEAFF. The CDR3 region has the DNA TGTGCCAGCAGTGCGGAAAAGGGCACTGAAGCTTTCTTT.

The chain has TRBV19 and TRBJ2-3; tentative D call: TRBD1 (6 bases). The CDR3 is 14 residues long. Trimming pared 6 bases from V and 1 base from J, leaving 11 bases between. Germline V gene lookup returns CDR1 LNHDA and CDR2 SQIVND (reference sequence). CDR3 sequence reads: CASRQSGGTDTQYF. In nucleotides, the CDR3 is TGTGCCAGTAGACAATCAGGGGGCACAGATACGCAGTATTTT.

Here the CDR3 DNA reads TGTGCCAGCTTAGCTCAGGGTGCCGGGGCCAACGTCCTGACTTTC. Residues: CASLAQGAGANVLTF. The chain employs TRBV18 and TRBJ2-6; TRBD1 is a possible D gene (5 bases). V lost 7 bases to trimming and J lost 4 bases, with 14 bases between them. This CDR3 is 15 amino acids long. Germline CDR1 and CDR2: KGHSH and LQKENI.